The T cell receptor beta chain under discussion was sequenced for a study of shared clonotypes between healthy human individuals (dated by TCRdb to the early 2020s). About the investigation overall: A couple of women and a few men aged 18 to 49 years were included in the cohort. Different laboratories and diverse techniques were used to prepare libraries and sequence TCR repertoires, to increase sequencing depth and limit assay-specific biases. For each donor, three plates each were used for CD4 naive and CD4 memory, two plates were used for CD8 naive, and one plate was used for CD8 memory. Leukapheresis yielded between about 0.9 and 8.9 billion PBMCs per donor. To estimate repertoire size and how much clonotype sharing occurs between individuals, the study deeply sequenced the blood TCR repertoires of several healthy adults. Study-level results and caveats: Incomplete sequencing was indicated by rarefaction of sorted-subset datasets, despite the large sequencing depth. Naive subsets generally had larger estimated clonotype richness than memory subsets. Compared with non-shared clonotypes, clonotypes shared by all four sorted-subset donors had higher generation probabilities. The genetic and exposure-history diversity represented was limited by the small number of donors. Pairwise subsampling indicated that sequencing depth was expected to affect the degree of clonotype sharing among donors. When a few donors were compared, the shared fraction of clonotypes was around 5% for naive CD4, less than 4% for naive CD8, more than 2% for memory CD4, and around 0.4% for memory CD8. Sampling was limited to blood, and TCR repertoires in tissue likely differ from TCR repertoires in blood.

The CDR3 has 15 amino acids, counting the end cysteine and phenylalanine. Of the read, only the CDR3 DNA is kept; its 45 bases are in frame from base 1. V has 2 bases trimmed and J has 4 bases trimmed; junction bases matching no gene number 6. According to the germline V gene, CDR1 reads SGHRS and CDR2 reads YFSETQ. TCR CDR3 regions were amplified from genomic DNA by multiplex PCR using the deep immunoSEQ assay. Extracted genomic DNA from each cell subset was distributed evenly across all wells of several immunoSEQ 96-well plates, and each plate was treated as a replicate. For sorted subsets, approximately 210 ng genomic DNA, equal to about 30,000 T cell genomes, was loaded into each replicate PCR. The purified libraries were quantified using a Qubit 3.0 fluorometer, sized with a Bioanalyzer 2100, and then quantified again using the KAPA Library Quantification kit. A separate single-read 150-cycle Illumina NextSeq 550 flow cell was used to sequence each immunoSEQ 96-well plate. In the source study's methods: Because only junctional sequences without quality scores were contained in the immunoSEQ output, filtering matching that applied to full-length reads could not be performed. Sequences were annotated with PyIR, a Python wrapper for IgBLAST v1.9, using IMGT germline references to assign V/J genes and CDR3. Any read was removed if the V/J assignment was weak (E-value above 1e-6), the CDR3 was missing, or the read contained stop codons, out-of-frame junctions, or ambiguous translated residues. A V3J clonotype was defined by an identical inferred V gene, J gene, and CDR3 amino acid sequence. The percentage overlap between two repertoires was calculated by dividing the number of shared unique clonotypes by the size of the smaller repertoire. RTK rarefaction, the Chao1 estimator, and Recon v2.1 estimates of unobserved clonotypes were used to assess repertoire richness. Generation probabilities were computed with OLGA for all TCRbeta clonotypes obtained by the gDNA method from four donors. Not all clones reach the TCRdb copy of this immuneACCESS table, which keeps in-frame sequences only. Checked studies attribute under half of the gap to unresolved V genes and leave the rest unexplained. V and J calls and clone size are copied from that table; D and trimming were computed from the DNA. This sample is represented by 950,000 to 1,200,000 clones; approximately 80% of them were singletons. In total, the top ten clones hold roughly 0.83% of the sample.

A note on this clone: Its antigen target is currently unknown. No base quality values were provided; no much bigger clone lies one nucleotide off.

The donors were healthy, HIV-negative adults with no recently reported acute infections or vaccinations. Every donor was a Caucasian adult residing in Nashville, Tennessee, USA. CD4+ T cells were enriched through magnetic negative selection, after which naive cells were positively selected on CD45RA and the remaining negative fraction served as the memory subset. After blood collection by leukapheresis, PBMCs were isolated using Ficoll-Histopaque density gradient centrifugation and then cryopreserved in the vapor phase of liquid nitrogen. Analytical flow cytometry was used to check the purity and quantity of every magnetically sorted T cell population. From each sorted fraction, genomic DNA was isolated and quantified by UV absorbance on a Nanodrop 2000c.

In this chain, TRBV5-1 is recombined with TRBJ2-5; 9 bases in between match TRBD1. The receptor's source is a man between 18 and 35 years old in good health. Some clones in this sample may be carry-over from other donors' samples. Sequenced input: memory CD4+ T cells from PBMCs. The sample's cell subset or site, from its label and the paper: CD45RA-negative fraction. In nucleotides, the sequence is TGCGCCAGCAGCTTAGGGACAGGGACGGGAGAGACCCAGTACTTC. It is translated as CASSLGTGTGETQYF.